Shown below are 9 T cell receptor beta chains from a single sample sequenced in a study of molecular identifiers for immune sequencing clone quantification. In TCRdb, the PCR reads were re-called with MiXCR into one record per CDR3 protein. The repertoire has a few hundred thousand distinct CDR3 sequences, under 30% of them found once; the top ten carry 0.7% to 0.9%. The sequenced material came from naive CD8+ T cells from blood, with Jurkat cell RNA spiked in. Subset indicated: FACS-sorted CD8+CD4-CCR7+CD45RA+ naive T cells. Receptors originate from a human donor in good health. Some libraries in this study had Jurkat cell RNA spiked in.

This clonotype was seen a handful of times. The chain employs TRBV30 and TRBJ1-6, with D possibly matching TRBD1 (6 bases). V lost 1 base and J 17 bases, leaving 12 bases between the germline ends. The length of the CDR3 is 11 residues. The V gene's germline CDR1 is GTSNPN and CDR2 SVGIG (reference sequence). The CDR3 spells CAWSDGGRIHF. The CDR3 coding sequence is TGTGCCTGGAGTGATGGGGGCCGTATCCACTTT. Complete variable domain (other parts from reference TRBV30 and TRBJ1-6): SQTIHQWPATLVQPVGSPLSLECTVEGTSNPNLYWYRQAAGRGLQLLFYSVGIGQISSEVPQNLSASRPQDRQFILSSKKLLLSDSGFYLCAWSDGGRIHFGNGTRLTVT.

CDR3 coding DNA: TGTGCCACCAGCGGATACCCCGGGACTAGCGGAGGAGGGGACACAGATACGCAGTATTTT. It encodes CATSGYPGTSGGGDTDTQYF. J is TRBJ2-3 and V is TRBV15; 11 positions agree with TRBD2. The CDR3 is 20 residues long. From germline, CDR1 is LNHNV and CDR2 YYDKDF (reference sequence). The junction had 18 bases not matched to a gene; V was cut back by 5 bases and J by 2 bases.

This clonotype was observed at least ten times. The CDR3 DNA follows: TGTGCCAGCAGCCAAGAACCCTCACAGGGGGCGACTGAAAAACTGTTTTTT. It translates to CASSQEPSQGATEKLFF. The chain couples TRBV14 to TRBJ1-4; 9 bases line up with TRBD1. V shed 0 bases and J 7 bases; nucleotides not matched to a gene: 9. The CDR3 length is 17 residues. In germline, CDR1 is SGHDN, CDR2 FVKESK.

This clonotype was counted at least ten times. The CDR3, as DNA: TGTGCCAGCAGCTTAGGAGCGGATCAGCCCCAGCATTTT. It encodes CASSLGADQPQHF. The chain carries TRBV11-2 and TRBJ1-5; no firm D call. Trimming cost V 1 base and J 5 bases, with 6 bases left between them. The CDR3 contains 13 residues. The germline V gene has CDR1 SGHAT and CDR2 FQNNGV.

There are a few counts of this clonotype. V gene TRBV4-2 combines with J gene TRBJ2-1; weak D call: TRBD1 (7 bases). The CDR3 has 17 residues. Trimming took off 4 bases at V and 4 bases at J, with 20 bases between the two ends. From germline, CDR1 is LGHNA and CDR2 YNFKEQ. The CDR3 DNA reads TGTGCCAGCAGCCCACGCGTGGGGGGACAGACATACAATGAGCAGTTCTTC. Translation gives CASSPRVGGQTYNEQFF.

The J gene is TRBJ1-2, the V gene TRBV6-5; D call uncertain. The CDR3 has 12 amino acids. Trimming stripped 5 bases from V and 2 bases from J, with 6 bases between. Germline loops: CDR1 MNHEY, CDR2 SVGAGI. This CDR3 reads CASSPTNYGYTF. The CDR3 DNA reads TGTGCCAGCAGTCCCACAAACTATGGCTACACCTTC.

The genes are TRBV28 and TRBJ2-3; 7 bases agree with TRBD1. Trimming at V came to 5 bases and at J to 3 bases, leaving 8 bases not matched to a gene. CDR1 and CDR2 (germline): MDHEN, SYDVKM. The CDR3 spans 15 residues. The CDR3 DNA reads as TGTGCCAGCAGTCCGGACAGGAAAAAAACAGATACGCAGTATTTT. This sequence encodes CASSPDRKKTDTQYF.

In its sample, this clonotype was seen a few times. The chain employs TRBV19 and TRBJ2-7; D ambiguous. The germline CDR1 and CDR2 sequences are LNHDA and SQIVND (reference sequence). V lost 3 bases and J lost 1, with 10 bases in between. This CDR3 is built from 14 residues. Here the CDR3 DNA reads TGTGCCAGTAGTATCTTCCTAGGGTCCTACGAGCAGTACTTC. Translation gives CASSIFLGSYEQYF.

Note on this clonotype: This may be a read error, as it is one base from a much larger clone. The J gene is TRBJ1-1, the V gene TRBV20-1, with 7 bases fitting TRBD1. This CDR3 has 16 amino acids. Germline CDR1 reads DFQATT; CDR2 reads SNEGSKA (reference sequence). For the CDR3, the DNA is TGCGGTGCTAGCACATCTGACAGGGTCTTGAACACTGAAGCTTTCTTT. This encodes CGASTSDRVLNTEAFF.